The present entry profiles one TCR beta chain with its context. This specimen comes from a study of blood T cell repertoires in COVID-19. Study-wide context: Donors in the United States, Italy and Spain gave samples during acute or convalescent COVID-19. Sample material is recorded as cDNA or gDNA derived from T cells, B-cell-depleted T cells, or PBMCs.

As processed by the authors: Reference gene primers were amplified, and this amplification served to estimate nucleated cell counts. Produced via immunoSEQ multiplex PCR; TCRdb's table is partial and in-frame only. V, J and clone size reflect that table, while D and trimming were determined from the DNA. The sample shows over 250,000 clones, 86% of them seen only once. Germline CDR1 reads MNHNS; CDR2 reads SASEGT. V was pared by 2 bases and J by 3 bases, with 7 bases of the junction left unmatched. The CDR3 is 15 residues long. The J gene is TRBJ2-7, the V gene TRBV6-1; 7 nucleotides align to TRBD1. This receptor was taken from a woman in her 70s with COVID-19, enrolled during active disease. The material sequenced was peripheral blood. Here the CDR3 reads CASSELGTALYEQYF. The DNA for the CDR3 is TGTGCCAGCAGTGAACTAGGGACAGCCCTCTACGAGCAGTACTTC.